Following are 28 T cell receptor beta chains from one sample sequenced in a study of cytomegalovirus exposure and HLA in healthy donors. TCRdb keeps only in-frame clones here, not all; method: immunoSEQ multiplex PCR. Of 150,000 or so clones in the sample, about 86% are singletons; the top ten hold 20% to 25%. The sample consisted of PBMCs. These receptors were collected from a man between 18 and 29 years old in good health and CMV-seropositive.

The CDR3 bases are TGTGCCAGCAGCTTGGCCGGGACAGGCAACACCGGGGAGCTGTTTTTT. Its protein is CASSLAGTGNTGELFF. The rearrangement links TRBV5-4 to TRBJ2-2; 8 bases map to TRBD1. V shed 0 bases and J 2 bases; nucleotides not matched to a gene: 3. The length of the CDR3 is 16 residues. From germline, CDR1 is SGHNT and CDR2 YYREEE (reference sequence).

J is TRBJ2-7 and V is TRBV5-6, with D perhaps matching TRBD1 (6 bases). The length of the CDR3 is 12 residues. The germline V gene encodes CDR1 SGHDT and CDR2 YYEEEE. The V gene lost 2 bases and the J gene lost 5 bases, with 8 bases spanning the gap. The CDR3 DNA sequence: TGTGCCAGCAGCTTCACAGGGAACGAGCAGTACTTC. Translating gives CASSFTGNEQYF. Full variable domain (missing parts from reference TRBV5-6 and TRBJ2-7): DAGVTQSPTHLIKTRGQQVTLRCSPKSGHDTVSWYQQALGQGPQFIFQYYEEEERQRGNFPDRFSGHQFPNYSSELNVNALLLGDSALYLCASSFTGNEQYFGPGTRLTVT.

In its sample, this clone was seen a few times. J is TRBJ2-7 and V is TRBV7-9, with TRBD1 matching 12 bases. V shed 8 bases, J shed 5 bases, and the junction held 4 bases outside the gene matches. Germline CDR1 SEHNR, CDR2 FQNEAQ (reference sequence). CDR3 length equals 13 residues. DNA for the CDR3: TGTGCCAGCCTGGGACAGGGGGCCCACGAGCAGTACTTC. Protein: CASLGQGAHEQYF.

The chain couples TRBV4-3 to TRBJ2-1; 9 bases fit TRBD1. The CDR3 is 14 residues long. Germline V CDR1 and CDR2: LGHNA, YSLEER. The junction had 9 bases not matched to a gene; V was cut back by 6 bases and J by 9 bases. In DNA form, the CDR3 reads TGCGCCAGCAGGCGACAGGGGGAGAAGGGTGAGCAGTTCTTC. Amino acid sequence: CASRRQGEKGEQFF.

This chain uses TRBV18 with TRBJ2-5, with 8 bases identical to TRBD2. This CDR3 has 14 amino acids. Germline V CDR1 and CDR2: KGHSH, LQKENI. The V segment lost 6 bases and the J segment 3 bases; nucleotides outside the gene matches: 6. In DNA, the CDR3 is TGTGCCAGCTCGCGACGGGGGGGCGAAGAGACCCAGTACTTC. Translated: CASSRRGGEETQYF.

The J gene is TRBJ2-2, the V gene TRBV7-6; TRBD1 agrees at 9 bases. Germline V gene lookup returns CDR1 SGHVS and CDR2 FNYEAQ. V shed 10 bases and J 4 bases; nucleotides not matched to a gene: 13. This CDR3 comprises 16 residues. The CDR3 sequence is CATARPGQGPTGELFF. CDR3 nucleotide sequence: TGTGCCACTGCAAGACCGGGACAGGGTCCCACCGGGGAGCTGTTTTTT.

This clone was found once. The chain couples TRBV9 to TRBJ2-2, with D perhaps matching TRBD1 (7 bases). V was pared by 1 base and J by 7 bases, with 23 bases between. CDR3 length: 18 amino acids. The germline gives CDR1 SGDLS, CDR2 YYNGEE. In DNA, the CDR3 is TGTGCCAGCAGCGTAACGGTGGCAGGGGGGATTGTGGTCGGGGAGCTGTTTTTT. This sequence encodes CASSVTVAGGIVVGELFF. The entire variable domain, with the rest obtained from reference TRBV9 and TRBJ2-2, is as follows: DSGVTQTPKHLITATGQRVTLRCSPRSGDLSVYWYQQSLDQGLQFLIQYYNGEERAKGNILERFSAQQFPDLHSELNLSSLELGDSALYFCASSVTVAGGIVVGELFFGEGSRLTVL.

This rearrangement joins TRBV29-1 to TRBJ2-1; 7 bases agree with TRBD2. Germline V gene sequence: CDR1 SQVTM, CDR2 ANQGSEA. The CDR3 is 16 amino acids. With V trimmed by 7 bases and J by 6 bases, 18 bases remained unmatched. This CDR3 is CSGRTLLSGNGNEQFF. For the CDR3, the DNA is TGCAGCGGCCGAACGCTGTTGAGCGGGAATGGCAATGAGCAGTTCTTC.

The chain combines TRBV5-1 with TRBJ2-3; TRBD2 might be the D (5 bases). This CDR3 spans 15 amino acids. V lost 3 bases and J lost 0, with 11 bases in between. Germline V gene sequence: CDR1 SGHRS, CDR2 YFSETQ. CDR3 nucleotides: TGCGCCAGCAGCTCAGGACGGGATAGCACAGATACGCAGTATTTT. This translates into CASSSGRDSTDTQYF.

V is TRBV7-9 and J is TRBJ2-7; D is perhaps TRBD2 (6 bases). V dropped 4 bases and J dropped 3 bases, with 22 bases sitting between them. CDR3 length: 17 amino acids. From germline, CDR1 is SEHNR and CDR2 FQNEAQ (reference sequence). The CDR3 nucleotides read TGTGCCAGCAGCTCGCCCGGATCCTTGGGACTGAGCTACGAGCAGTACTTC. Amino acid sequence: CASSSPGSLGLSYEQYF. Drawing the rest from reference TRBV7-9 and TRBJ2-7, the complete variable domain is DTGVSQNPRHKITKRGQNVTFRCDPISEHNRLYWYRQTLGQGPEFLTYFQNEAQLEKSRLLSDRFSAERPKGSFSTLEIQRTEQGDSAMYLCASSSPGSLGLSYEQYFGPGTRLTVT.

V is TRBV9 and J is TRBJ2-2; possible D gene TRBD1, 6 bases. V lost 0 bases and J 4 bases, leaving 10 bases between the germline ends. Germline CDR1 is SGDLS and CDR2 is YYNGEE. This CDR3 region has 15 residues. The CDR3 nucleotides read TGTGCCAGCAGCGTAGCAGGGGACGGCACCGGGGAGCTGTTTTTT. It yields the protein CASSVAGDGTGELFF.

A few counts support this clone. The J gene is TRBJ2-1, the V gene TRBV13; a weak D match, TRBD1 (8 bases). CDR3 length: 17 residues. Trimming pared 6 bases from V and 8 bases from J, leaving 26 bases between. Per the germline V gene, CDR1 is PRHDT and CDR2 is FYEKMQ (reference sequence). Here the CDR3 DNA reads TGTGCCAGCAGTGACCAAGACGACAGGGGAGGGTTCGATGAGCAGTTCTTC. Translating gives CASSDQDDRGGFDEQFF. The variable domain in full, completed from reference TRBV13 and TRBJ2-1, reads AAGVIQSPRHLIKEKRETATLKCYPIPRHDTVYWYQQGPGQDPQFLISFYEKMQSDKGSIPDRFSAQQFSDYHSELNMSSLELGDSALYFCASSDQDDRGGFDEQFFGPGTRLTVL.

CDR3 in DNA: TGTGCCAGCAGCGCTAGCGGTCCGGATACGCAGTATTTT. This translates into CASSASGPDTQYF. The gene calls are TRBV27 and TRBJ2-3, with 7 bases matching TRBD2. The CDR3 length is 13 residues. V dropped 6 bases and J dropped 6; count of bases not matched to a gene: 6. Germline CDR1 is MNHEY and CDR2 is SMNVEV (reference sequence).

The chain carries TRBV7-9 and TRBJ2-5; TRBD2 might be the D (5 bases). CDR3 length: 14 amino acids. CDR1 and CDR2 (germline): SEHNR, FQNEAQ (reference sequence). Deletions cut 5 bases from V and 2 bases from J, with 12 bases between. CDR3 in DNA: TGTGCCAGCAGCAACCCTAGCCCACAAGAGACCCAGTACTTC. Amino acids: CASSNPSPQETQYF.

This clone was counted only a few times. The V and J genes are TRBV7-2 and TRBJ2-2, with D hard to call. CDR3 length: 12 residues. Per the germline V gene, CDR1 is SGHTA and CDR2 is FQGNSA. V was shortened by 5 bases and J by 5 bases, with 6 bases between the two germline ends. The CDR3 region is CASSTLTGELFF. The CDR3 DNA follows: TGTGCCAGCAGCACGCTAACCGGGGAGCTGTTTTTT.

The chain recombines TRBV19 with TRBJ1-4; TRBD1 aligns across 7 bases. Germline-derived CDR1 and CDR2 are LNHDA and SQIVND (reference sequence). This CDR3 comprises 14 residues. The trim removed 7 bases at V and 5 bases at J, leaving 7 bases unmatched. The CDR3: CASKPYRGNEKLFF. The CDR3 DNA sequence: TGTGCCAGTAAACCCTACAGGGGAAATGAAAAACTGTTTTTT.

The CDR3 coding sequence is TGTGCCACCAGCAGAGATCAGGGCGTCACTGAAGCTTTCTTT. It is translated as CATSRDQGVTEAFF. The rearrangement joins TRBV15 to TRBJ1-1, with a tentative D call TRBD1 (5 bases). The CDR3 covers 14 residues. Germline CDR1 and CDR2: LNHNV and YYDKDF (reference sequence). V was trimmed by 0 bases and J by 4 bases, leaving 9 bases between them.

The chain links TRBV5-4 to TRBJ1-2, with D possibly being TRBD1 (6 bases). V lost 3 bases and J 5 bases, leaving 14 bases between the germline ends. Germline V gene sequence: CDR1 SGHNT, CDR2 YYREEE (reference sequence). The CDR3 has 14 amino acids. The CDR3 DNA reads as TGTGCCAGCAGCTCGGGACCACAGGGATATGGCTACACCTTC. This codes for CASSSGPQGYGYTF.

In this sample, this clone turned up once. The chain employs TRBV25-1 and TRBJ1-2; 7 nucleotides agree with TRBD1. V trimming: 5 bases; J trimming: 4 bases; junction bases outside the gene matches: 7. Germline CDR1 reads MGHDK; CDR2 reads SYGVNS. The CDR3 is 14 amino acids. The CDR3 DNA is TGTGCCAGCAGTCCAACAGGGGCGGGCTATGGCTACACCTTC. This translates into CASSPTGAGYGYTF.

This clone was detected once. V and J are TRBV6-5 and TRBJ1-1, with D perhaps matching TRBD1 (5 bases). V was shortened by 6 bases and J by 1 base, with 15 bases between the two germline ends. Germline V gene sequence: CDR1 MNHEY, CDR2 SVGAGI. The CDR3 spans 15 residues. The CDR3 loop reads CASRDFGGANTEAFF. The CDR3 DNA reads TGTGCCAGCAGGGATTTCGGAGGGGCGAACACTGAAGCTTTCTTT.

CDR3 DNA: TGTGCCAGCAGTACCGGGACAGGGGGCCAGAGCACTGAAGCTTTCTTT. Translation: CASSTGTGGQSTEAFF. The rearrangement uses TRBV6-4 and TRBJ1-1; 12 nucleotides match TRBD1. This CDR3 spans 16 amino acids. CDR1 and CDR2 (germline): MRHNA, SNTAGT. The ends lost 5 bases at V and 4 bases at J; junction bases unmatched: 8.

This rearrangement joins TRBV7-9 to TRBJ1-3; unclear D gene. The CDR3 extends over 16 amino acids. Trimming shortened V by 3 bases and J by 1 base, and 13 bases separated the two germline ends. Per germline, CDR1 SEHNR and CDR2 FQNEAQ (reference sequence). CDR3 sequence: CASSFHLSGSGNTIYF. The CDR3, as DNA: TGTGCCAGCAGCTTCCACCTGTCAGGTTCTGGAAACACCATATATTTT.

The chain employs TRBV19 and TRBJ1-1; possible D gene TRBD1, 5 bases. Germline V CDR1 and CDR2: LNHDA, SQIVND (reference sequence). The V end was cut by 1 base, the J end by 1 base, with 10 bases between. CDR3 size: 15 residues. CDR3 nucleotide sequence: TGTGCCAGTAGTATAGCGAAGGGGAAGAACACTGAAGCTTTCTTT. It translates to CASSIAKGKNTEAFF.

V usage is TRBV4-3 and J usage is TRBJ1-1, with 7 bases that match TRBD1. Per the germline V gene, CDR1 is LGHNA and CDR2 is YSLEER. The CDR3 is made up of 15 amino acids. V shed 6 bases, J shed 1 base, and the junction held 8 bases outside the gene matches. Written as DNA, the CDR3 is TGCGCCAGCAGTGTATGGGACAGTCCGAACACTGAAGCTTTCTTT. This encodes CASSVWDSPNTEAFF.

The chain uses TRBV30 and TRBJ1-2, with 11 bases identical to TRBD1. The CDR3 extends over 14 amino acids. Per the germline V gene, CDR1 is GTSNPN and CDR2 is SVGIG (reference sequence). The V segment lost 1 base and the J segment 8 bases; nucleotides outside the gene matches: 6. CDR3 coding DNA: TGTGCCTGGAGTGAACCCGGGACAGGGGGAGGCTACACCTTC. This translates into CAWSEPGTGGGYTF.

The chain uses TRBV5-6 and TRBJ1-5, with TRBD1 matching 8 bases. With 3 bases clipped from V and 3 bases from J, the junction kept 11 bases outside the gene matches. The CDR3 is made up of 17 amino acids. Germline V lookup: CDR1 SGHDT, CDR2 YYEEEE. DNA of the CDR3: TGTGCCAGCAGCTCAAATAGACAGGGGACCTTCAATCAGCCCCAGCATTTT. Encoded protein: CASSSNRQGTFNQPQHF.

This chain links TRBV27 with TRBJ1-3; D unclear. Trimming stripped 6 bases from V and 0 bases from J, with 9 bases between. CDR1 and CDR2 (germline): MNHEY, SMNVEV (reference sequence). This CDR3 contains 14 residues. CDR3 region: CASSRRGSGNTIYF. CDR3 nucleotide sequence: TGTGCCAGCAGCCGACGGGGCTCTGGAAACACCATATATTTT.

The genes are TRBV5-1 and TRBJ2-5; a weak D match, TRBD2 (7 bases). V lost 0 bases and J 1 base, leaving 13 bases between the germline ends. In germline, CDR1 is SGHRS, CDR2 YFSETQ. The CDR3 covers 16 residues. This chain's CDR3 is CASSLGWGGGQETQYF. Here the CDR3 DNA reads TGCGCCAGCAGCTTGGGCTGGGGAGGGGGCCAAGAGACCCAGTACTTC.